Presented here are 19 T cell receptor beta chains from one specimen sequenced in a study of blood T cell repertoires in COVID-19. TCRdb's copy holds only in-frame clones and misses some; the assay was immunoSEQ multiplex PCR. The sample carries around 300,000 clones, around 90% recorded once. The sequenced material came from peripheral blood. The receptors were sampled from a man aged 50-59 years with acute or convalescent COVID-19.

The chain combines TRBV6-1 with TRBJ1-6, with 9 nucleotides matching TRBD1. Per the germline V gene, CDR1 is MNHNS and CDR2 is SASEGT. J lost 1 base, V lost 4 bases, and 5 bases had no gene match. CDR3 length: 17 amino acids. The CDR3 protein is CASSGGQGRSYNSPLHF. The CDR3 DNA sequence: TGTGCCAGCAGTGGGGGACAGGGAAGATCCTATAATTCACCCCTCCACTTT.

This clone was seen a handful of times. The chain is built from TRBV2 and TRBJ1-2; D ambiguous. Germline CDR1 SNHLY, CDR2 FYNNEI. The V end was cut by 7 bases, the J end by 8 bases, with 20 bases between. This CDR3 has 14 residues. The CDR3 bases are TGTGCCAGCATCGCCTCGACCCGAGGGTTAGGCTACACCTTC. Its protein product is CASIASTRGLGYTF.

The J gene is TRBJ1-1, the V gene TRBV12-5; possible D gene TRBD1, 5 bases. This CDR3 region has 12 residues. CDR1 is LGHNT and CDR2 is FRNRAP in the germline V gene. Trimming removed 3 bases from V and 8 bases from J, with 10 bases in between. The CDR3 sequence: CASGLSWTEAFF. The CDR3 DNA reads as TGTGCTAGTGGTTTATCATGGACAGAAGCTTTCTTT.

The V and J genes are TRBV18 and TRBJ1-2; tentatively, D is TRBD1 (5 bases). V was pared by 2 bases and J by 6 bases, with 16 bases between. The length of the CDR3 is 15 residues. The V gene's germline CDR1 is KGHSH and CDR2 LQKENI. CDR3 loop: CASSPFEEGSDGYTF. The CDR3 DNA reads as TGTGCCAGCTCACCATTCGAGGAGGGGTCCGATGGCTACACCTTC.

The chain couples TRBV2 to TRBJ1-5; TRBD1 might be the D (5 bases). V dropped 4 bases and J dropped 0 bases, with 10 bases sitting between them. This CDR3 has 15 amino acids. Germline-derived CDR1 and CDR2 are SNHLY and FYNNEI. In DNA, the CDR3 is TGTGCCAGCAGTGGACAGTTATATAGCAATCAGCCCCAGCATTTT. This gives the protein CASSGQLYSNQPQHF.

The rearrangement joins TRBV9 to TRBJ2-1; 9 nucleotides match TRBD2. CDR3 size: 15 residues. The trim removed 4 bases at V and 6 bases at J, leaving 8 bases unmatched. Per germline, CDR1 SGDLS and CDR2 YYNGEE. CDR3 protein: CASSFLGGGANEQFF. The CDR3 DNA sequence: TGTGCCAGCAGCTTCCTGGGCGGGGGGGCCAATGAGCAGTTCTTC.

The chain carries TRBV10-3 and TRBJ1-2; D remains ambiguous. The CDR3 has 14 residues. Germline V gene sequence: CDR1 ENHRY, CDR2 SYGVKD. The V end was cut by 4 bases, the J end by 6 bases, with 15 bases between. The CDR3, as DNA: TGTGCCATCAGTGGGCGGCGGGGAGAGGATGGCTACACCTTC. The encoded protein is CAISGRRGEDGYTF.

This chain uses TRBV6-1 with TRBJ2-2; D unresolved. This CDR3 is 16 amino acids long. Germline-derived CDR1 and CDR2 are MNHNS and SASEGT. The ends were cut back, 1 base at V and 3 bases at J, with 12 bases in the middle. As DNA, the CDR3 is TGTGCCAGCAGTGAAGGGCAACTCGGGTACACCGGGGAGCTGTTTTTT. Translation: CASSEGQLGYTGELFF.

The CDR3 here is CASIDGTGTYGYTF. In DNA form, the CDR3 reads TGTGCCAGCATCGACGGGACAGGGACCTATGGCTACACCTTC. This chain links TRBV7-9 with TRBJ1-2; 9 bases are shared with TRBD1. In germline, CDR1 is SEHNR, CDR2 FQNEAQ (reference sequence). Trimming took 7 bases from V and 4 from J; bases not matched to a gene: 7. The CDR3 is 14 amino acids.

The chain recombines TRBV23-1 with TRBJ1-5; a weak D match, TRBD1 (5 bases). TRBV23-1 is labeled an ORF, and its function is uncertain. V lost 0 bases and J 7 bases, leaving 13 bases between the germline ends. The CDR3 extends over 15 amino acids. The CDR3, as DNA: TGCGCCAGCAGTCAATCGTACGGGGGGGTGCAGCCCCAGCATTTT. Its protein is CASSQSYGGVQPQHF.

This clone was counted only a few times. CDR3 loop: CASSQLGLAGGLEEAKNIQYF. CDR3 sequence (DNA): TGTGCCAGCAGCCAATTGGGCTTAGCGGGGGGGCTTGAGGAAGCCAAAAACATTCAGTACTTC. The rearrangement links TRBV4-2 to TRBJ2-4, with 11 bases aligning to TRBD2. Germline-derived CDR1 and CDR2 are LGHNA and YNFKEQ. The CDR3 sequence is 21 residues long. J was trimmed by 0 bases and V by 2 bases; bases with no gene match: 15.

This sequence joins TRBV6-5 and TRBJ1-2, with D possibly being TRBD1 (6 bases). This CDR3 contains 15 residues. Germline loops: CDR1 MNHEY, CDR2 SVGAGI. Trimming shortened V by 7 bases and J by 4 bases, and 19 bases separated the two germline ends. CDR3 amino acids: CASTEHRTAIYGYTF. DNA of the CDR3: TGTGCCAGCACCGAGCACAGGACAGCGATCTATGGCTACACCTTC.

This clone was seen only once. This chain connects TRBV10-1 to TRBJ2-5, with 8 bases lining up with TRBD2. The junction had 2 bases not matched to a gene; V was cut back by 6 bases and J by 2 bases. The CDR3 length is 13 residues. In germline, CDR1 is WNHNN, CDR2 SYGVQD (reference sequence). The CDR3 bases are TGCGCCAGCAGCCGCGGGGGGCAAGAGACCCAGTACTTC. It codes for CASSRGGQETQYF.

The rearrangement links TRBV5-6 to TRBJ1-1; no clear D. With 3 bases removed from V and 3 bases from J, the gap between germline ends came to 3 bases. This CDR3 is 11 amino acids long. The germline gives CDR1 SGHDT, CDR2 YYEEEE. The DNA for the CDR3 is TGTGCCAGCAGCTCATACACTGAAGCTTTCTTT. This codes for CASSSYTEAFF.

The chain employs TRBV5-8 and TRBJ2-2, with 12 bases that match TRBD1. Germline CDR1 is SGHTS and CDR2 is YDEGEE. The CDR3 runs to 16 residues. V was clipped by 4 bases and J by 3 bases; unmatched bases: 4. As DNA, the CDR3 is TGTGCCAGCAGCGTAGGGACAGGGGGCGACACCGGGGAGCTGTTTTTT. It specifies CASSVGTGGDTGELFF.

The CDR3 spells CASSWDPGGRTQYF. Written as DNA, the CDR3 is TGCGCCAGCAGCTGGGACCCGGGAGGGCGGACCCAGTACTTC. The chain joins TRBV5-1 to TRBJ2-5; 8 nucleotides line up with TRBD2. V was pared by 3 bases and J by 7 bases, with 8 bases of the junction left unmatched. This CDR3 has 14 amino acids. Germline-derived CDR1 and CDR2 are SGHRS and YFSETQ. Drawing the rest from reference TRBV5-1 and TRBJ2-5, the complete variable domain is KAGVTQTPRYLIKTRGQQVTLSCSPISGHRSVSWYQQTPGQGLQFLFEYFSETQRNKGNFPGRFSGRQFSNSRSEMNVSTLELGDSALYLCASSWDPGGRTQYFGPGTRLLVL.

The table lists this clone with a few counts. The chain employs TRBV24-1 and TRBJ2-3, with D possibly matching TRBD2 (7 bases). Trimming shortened V by 3 bases and J by 5 bases, and 17 bases separated the two germline ends. The CDR3 covers 16 residues. Germline CDR1 is KGHDR and CDR2 is SFDVKD. CDR3 amino acids: CATSDPGEGGGDTQYF. CDR3 DNA: TGTGCCACCAGTGATCCCGGGGAGGGGGGTGGAGATACGCAGTATTTT.

In this sample, this clone turned up once. The gene calls are TRBV19 and TRBJ1-5, with D unresolved. V was shortened by 6 bases and J by 2 bases, with 14 bases between the two germline ends. The CDR3 sequence is 15 residues long. Germline V gene lookup returns CDR1 LNHDA and CDR2 SQIVND (reference sequence). In DNA, the CDR3 is TGTGCCAGTAGGGCAACCCAACGGGGCAATCAGCCCCAGCATTTT. This encodes CASRATQRGNQPQHF.

The chain uses TRBV19 and TRBJ1-4; D perhaps matches TRBD1 (5 bases). This CDR3 region has 14 residues. V shed 4 bases and J shed 2 bases, with 8 bases lying between them. Germline values: CDR1 LNHDA, CDR2 SQIVND (reference sequence). CDR3: CASSTGGTNEKLFF. In DNA, the CDR3 is TGTGCCAGTAGTACCGGGGGGACTAATGAAAAACTGTTTTTT.